Listed below are T cell receptor beta chains from one sample, sequenced in a study of T cell repertoires in cytomegalovirus infection. From the reads, TCRdb called clonotypes with MiXCR, one entry per CDR3 protein. The sample has 290,000 or so distinct CDR3 sequences, roughly 26% seen once. Sequencing used PBMCs. Receptors were obtained from a human donor in good health (CMV status not recorded). Some clones in this sample may be carry-over from other donors' samples. The CDR3 runs from the conserved cysteine through the conserved F or W. D genes are given only for firm matches. A row's size may be missing; if present it is once, few, many or a size class.

d_call	clone_size	v_call	j_call	cdr3_aa	cdr3_nt
TRBD1	few	TRBV7-6	TRBJ1-3	CASQTGTSSGNTIYF	TGTGCCAGCCAGACAGGGACGAGCTCTGGAAACACCATATATTTT
TRBD2	many	TRBV7-2	TRBJ2-1	CASSSGLDSYNEQFF	TGTGCCAGCAGCTCGGGACTAGACTCCTACAATGAGCAGTTCTTC
TRBD1	.	TRBV27	TRBJ2-1	CASSLGQGVKHEQFF	TGTGCCAGCAGTCTTGGACAGGGAGTTAAGCATGAGCAGTTCTTC
.	once	TRBV6-2/TRBV6-3	TRBJ2-7	CASTNTDRPYEQYF	TGTGCCAGCACTAACACCGACAGACCCTACGAGCAGTACTTC
.	many	TRBV28	TRBJ1-2	CASSLKPANYGYTF	TGTGCCAGCAGTTTAAAGCCAGCTAACTATGGCTACACCTTC
.	.	TRBV6-5	TRBJ1-1	CASGPLISNTEAFF	TGTGCCAGCGGACCTCTTATTTCGAACACTGAAGCTTTCTTT
.	many	TRBV6-2/TRBV6-3	TRBJ1-1	CASSPGLEAFF	TGTGCCAGCAGCCCAGGACTTGAAGCTTTCTTT
TRBD1	few	TRBV10-3	TRBJ1-6	CAISKRTGQTYNSPLHF	TGTGCCATCAGTAAACGGACAGGGCAGACCTATAATTCACCCCTCCACTTT
.	.	TRBV10-2	TRBJ1-2	CASTLDSLINGYTF	TGCGCCAGCACCCTGGACAGTTTGATTAATGGCTACACCTTC
.	few	TRBV5-1	TRBJ2-2	CASSLQAVANTGELFF	TGCGCCAGCAGCTTGCAAGCGGTTGCGAACACCGGGGAGCTGTTTTTT
TRBD1	few	TRBV29-1	TRBJ2-2	CSGGGTGDTGELFF	TGCAGCGGGGGAGGGACAGGGGACACCGGGGAGCTGTTTTTT
.	few	TRBV7-3	TRBJ2-1	CASSPQRNNEQFF	TGTGCCAGCAGCCCCCAAAGAAACAATGAGCAGTTCTTC
.	few	TRBV7-2	TRBJ2-7	CASSWRGGSYEQYF	TGTGCCAGCAGCTGGCGGGGTGGGTCCTACGAGCAGTACTTC
TRBD1	.	TRBV28	TRBJ1-4	CASSAGGPNEKLFF	TGTGCCAGCAGTGCAGGGGGGCCTAATGAAAAACTGTTTTTT
.	few	TRBV12-3/TRBV12-4	TRBJ1-1	CASGGVVAEAFF	TGTGCCAGCGGAGGTGTCGTCGCTGAAGCTTTCTTT
.	.	TRBV28	TRBJ1-6	CASTRPGKESPLHF	TGTGCCAGCACCAGACCGGGTAAAGAGTCACCCCTCCACTTT
TRBD1	few	TRBV29-1	TRBJ2-4	CSVGTGKNIQYF	TGCAGCGTGGGGACAGGGAAAAACATTCAGTACTTC
.	.	TRBV20-1	TRBJ2-3	CSVRRTTTPTDTQYF	TGCAGTGTTCGGAGGACTACGACCCCCACAGATACGCAGTATTTT
TRBD1	.	TRBV7-9	TRBJ2-2	CASSPGTGTRANTGELFF	TGTGCCAGCAGCCCCGGGACAGGGACCCGCGCGAACACCGGGGAGCTGTTTTTT
.	.	TRBV29-1	TRBJ2-2	CSAFGQGAGELFF	TGCAGCGCCTTCGGGCAGGGAGCCGGGGAGCTGTTTTTT
.	.	TRBV19	TRBJ2-3	CASRDGPSTDTQYF	TGTGCCAGTAGGGACGGTCCTAGCACAGATACGCAGTATTTT
.	many	TRBV7-6	TRBJ1-2	CASSLGSDPFYGYTF	TGTGCCAGCAGCTTAGGGTCGGACCCTTTCTATGGCTACACCTTC
TRBD1	.	TRBV24-1	TRBJ2-7	CATLLWDRDYEQYF	TGTGCCACCCTCCTCTGGGACAGGGACTACGAGCAGTACTTC
.	.	TRBV12-3/TRBV12-4	TRBJ2-7	CASSLYLTELDEQYF	TGTGCCAGCAGTCTTTATCTAACGGAACTAGACGAGCAGTACTTC
.	.	TRBV6-5	TRBJ2-7	CASSRIGSYEQYF	TGTGCCAGCAGTCGGATTGGGTCCTACGAGCAGTACTTC
TRBD1	few	TRBV20-1	TRBJ2-7	CSARGLQGAGYEQYF	TGCAGTGCTAGAGGTTTACAGGGGGCAGGCTACGAGCAGTACTTC
.	.	TRBV10-3	TRBJ2-3	CAIAQAGSTDTQYF	TGTGCCATCGCCCAAGCGGGTAGCACAGATACGCAGTATTTT
TRBD1	.	TRBV28	TRBJ2-1	CASSRQGADEQFF	TGTGCCAGCAGTAGACAGGGGGCAGATGAGCAGTTCTTC
TRBD1	few	TRBV6-1	TRBJ1-1	CASSPLIPRQGWGNTEAFF	TGTGCCAGCAGTCCTCTTATCCCTAGACAGGGGTGGGGGAACACTGAAGCTTTCTTT
TRBD1	many	TRBV4-1	TRBJ2-1	CASSPRTGGVDEQFF	TGCGCCAGCAGCCCGAGGACAGGGGGAGTCGATGAGCAGTTCTTC
.	many	TRBV7-9	TRBJ1-6	CASSLARGTSPLHF	TGTGCCAGCAGCTTAGCGCGGGGGACCTCACCCCTCCACTTT
TRBD1	.	TRBV30	TRBJ1-5	CAWSFTGASNQPQHF	TGTGCCTGGAGCTTTACAGGGGCTAGCAATCAGCCCCAGCATTTT
.	.	TRBV6-2/TRBV6-3	TRBJ1-1	CASSWADNTEAFF	TGTGCCAGCAGTTGGGCAGATAACACTGAAGCTTTCTTT
.	few	TRBV28	TRBJ2-5	CASRRQGGETQYF	TGTGCCAGCAGGAGGCAGGGGGGAGAGACCCAGTACTTC
.	few	TRBV6-1	TRBJ2-5	CASSDGLGAGTQYF	TGTGCCAGCAGTGATGGGCTAGGTGCAGGAACCCAGTACTTC
.	.	TRBV6-6	TRBJ2-5	CASTRRGWETQYF	TGTGCCAGCACCCGGAGGGGGTGGGAGACCCAGTACTTC
.	.	TRBV28	TRBJ2-3	CASSAPGGHYTDTQYF	TGTGCCAGCAGTGCCCCCGGGGGACACTACACAGATACGCAGTATTTT
TRBD1	few	TRBV28	TRBJ1-2	CASRKPGQPYGYTF	TGTGCCAGCAGGAAACCGGGACAGCCCTATGGCTACACCTTC
.	many	TRBV12-3/TRBV12-4	TRBJ1-1	CASRSSGTSLAEAFF	TGTGCCAGCAGATCTAGTGGGACCTCTCTTGCTGAAGCTTTCTTT
TRBD1	few	TRBV6-1	TRBJ2-5	CASRAGGMETQYF	TGTGCCAGCCGCGCAGGGGGCATGGAGACCCAGTACTTC
.	many	TRBV7-9	TRBJ2-5	CASSSTGRETQYF	TGTGCCAGCAGCTCGACAGGACGCGAGACCCAGTACTTC
TRBD1	.	TRBV19	TRBJ1-5	CASRTGAGGNQPQHF	TGTGCCAGTAGGACAGGGGCTGGAGGCAATCAGCCCCAGCATTTT
.	few	TRBV4-3	TRBJ2-1	CASSQDPVGERYNEQFF	TGCGCCAGCAGCCAAGATCCGGTGGGGGAGAGGTACAATGAGCAGTTCTTC
TRBD1	.	TRBV28	TRBJ1-5	CASSLAGQGLFGNQPQHF	TGTGCCAGCAGTCTCGCCGGACAGGGATTGTTCGGCAATCAGCCCCAGCATTTT